The clone carrying this T cell receptor beta chain has at least ten counts. Its antigen is as yet unknown. Germline CDR1 SNHLY, CDR2 FYNNEI. V dropped 6 bases and J dropped 3; count of bases not matched to a gene: 18. The CDR3 is made up of 20 amino acids. This record belongs to a study of regulatory T cells in long-lasting Graves disease. For TCR beta, libraries came from iRepertoire HTBI primers and Arm-PCR of CDR3 regions. MiXCR, applied by TCRdb to the multiplex PCR reads, yields one record per CDR3 protein. The sample contains around 480,000 distinct CDR3 sequences, about a sixth of which appear only once. Study outcomes and limitations: Persistent disease preferred TRBV28, TRBJ1-2 and TRBJ2-5; new disease, TRBV20-1 and TRBJ2-1.

The time point is: newly diagnosed GD, antithyroid drugs for less than 3 months. The TCR library was prepared using RNA isolated from PBMCs. The same data also contributed to another study, on T cells in Graves' hyperthyroidism and ophthalmopathy. That paper adds: Diagnosis relied on clinical symptoms, serum thyroxine and TRAb, thyroid ultrasound and orbital computed tomography. During a first-round RT-PCR of the TCR CDR3, the HTBI primer set was used. Before onset, ophthalmopathy was predicted by the model a median roughly 6.4 months earlier.

Here the sequenced sample was peripheral blood mononuclear cells (PBMCs), taken at new diagnosis, from a patient treated with antithyroid drugs. The J gene is TRBJ2-4, the V gene TRBV2; 12 bases map to TRBD2. This TCR was recovered from a man in his forties or fifties with Graves disease. CDR3 sequence (DNA): TGTGCCAGCAGCCCGGCACTAGCGGGAGGACGCGTTGGGATCAAAAACATTCAGTACTTC. It codes for CASSPALAGGRVGIKNIQYF.